Listed here is a single T cell receptor (beta chain). Its target is unknown. A single base separates this from a much larger clone, so it may be a read error. This is likely a read error, given that the CDR3 carries no conserved phenylalanine or tryptophan at its end. Trimming cost V 0 bases and J 9 bases, with 18 bases left between them. The germline gives CDR1 MNHEY, CDR2 SVGEGT. The CDR3 is 16 residues long. These data come from a study of regulatory T cells in long-lasting Graves disease. Regarding the study as a whole: Persistent Graves' cases showed lower TCR diversity than newly diagnosed cases.

The sample's time point: newly diagnosed GD, antithyroid drugs for less than 3 months. The TCR library used RNA extracted from PBMCs. Construction of the TCR beta libraries employed iRepertoire HTBI primers in conjunction with Arm-PCR of CDR3 regions. TCRdb re-called the multiplex PCR reads with MiXCR, one entry per CDR3 protein. The sample shows roughly 360,000 distinct CDR3 sequences, 10% to 15% of them seen only once. These data also formed part of another study, on T cells in Graves' hyperthyroidism and ophthalmopathy. That study adds: Disease duration under 2 months; hyperthyroidism patients were aged 18 to 65. A set of HTBI primers served as the primers for a first-round RT-PCR of the TCR CDR3. Ophthalmopathy, as predicted by the model, came a median around 7 months after the prediction.

This TCR was recovered from a woman younger than 30 with Graves disease. The input for sequencing was peripheral blood mononuclear cells (PBMCs), taken at new diagnosis, from a patient treated with antithyroid drugs. J is TRBJ2-1 and V is TRBV6-2 or TRBV6-3, with no clear D. The CDR3 DNA sequence: TGTGCCAGCAGTTACTCGAACACTCAGGTCATGGGTGAGCAGTTCTCC. It translates to CASSYSNTQVMGEQFS.